These 15 T cell receptor beta chains were all obtained from the same sample, sequenced in a study of cytomegalovirus exposure and HLA in healthy donors (dated by TCRdb to the late 2010s). Library method: the immunoSEQ multiplex PCR assay. For the multiplex PCR, a mixture combining 60 forward primers for TCR Vbeta segments and 13 reverse primers for TCR Jbeta segments was used. Imported from immuneACCESS, the table was reduced by TCRdb to in-frame sequences with V and J called. These copies leave out some clones; in studies compared against another copy, an unresolved V gene accounts for under half, and the cause of the remainder is not known. The sample table lists some 150,000 clones, over 70% of them with a count of one. Jointly, the top ten make up around 1.7% of the sample. The sequenced sample consisted of PBMCs. The receptor set was obtained from a woman aged 35 to 49 in good health and CMV-seronegative.

The V and J genes are TRBV5-1 and TRBJ2-1; tentatively, D is TRBD2 (5 bases). CDR1 is SGHRS, CDR2 YFSETQ, per germline. The CDR3 consists of 13 residues. V lost 7 bases and J lost 7, with 15 bases in between. CDR3: CASRTFEGNEQFF. In DNA form, the CDR3 reads TGCGCCAGCCGCACCTTCGAGGGTAATGAGCAGTTCTTC.

The CDR3 loop is CATSAGGNYGYTF. Written as DNA, the CDR3 is TGTGCCACAAGCGCGGGAGGTAACTATGGCTACACCTTC. V and J are TRBV28 and TRBJ1-2, with unresolved D. V was pared by 10 bases and J by 1 base, with 13 bases between. Germline V gives CDR1 MDHEN, CDR2 SYDVKM. This CDR3 comprises 13 residues.

The chain is built from TRBV29-1 and TRBJ2-2, with D perhaps TRBD1 (5 bases). The CDR3 has 11 amino acids. Germline V lookup: CDR1 SQVTM, CDR2 ANQGSEA. Trimming cost V 6 bases and J 7 bases, with 9 bases left between them. CDR3 in DNA: TGCAGCGTCAGGGCTAGCGGGGAGCTGTTTTTT. It yields the protein CSVRASGELFF.

This clone appeared a single time. CDR3: CASSEQRLAGVETQYF. The DNA for the CDR3 is TGTGCCAGCAGTGAGCAAAGACTAGCGGGGGTAGAGACCCAGTACTTC. V gene TRBV25-1 combines with J gene TRBJ2-5, with 12 bases that match TRBD2. With V trimmed by 3 bases and J by 4 bases, 6 bases remained unmatched. Germline loops: CDR1 MGHDK, CDR2 SYGVNS. There are 16 residues in the CDR3.

V and J are TRBV2 and TRBJ1-6; the match to TRBD1 covers 7 bases. Trimming cost V 10 bases and J 6 bases; bases outside gene matches: 6. The length of the CDR3 is 13 residues. Per germline, CDR1 SNHLY and CDR2 FYNNEI. The CDR3 loop reads CAIQGVPNSPLHF. DNA of the CDR3: TGTGCCATCCAGGGGGTCCCTAATTCACCCCTCCACTTT.

The V call is TRBV7-9, the J call TRBJ2-7, with a weak D call TRBD1 (5 bases). This CDR3 has 14 residues. V was pared by 5 bases and J by 1 base, with 12 bases between. CDR1 SEHNR and CDR2 FQNEAQ come from the germline V gene (reference sequence). CDR3 sequence (DNA): TGTGCCAGCAGCAGGTCGCAGGGATCCTACGAGCAGTACTTC. As protein: CASSRSQGSYEQYF.

In this sample, this clone turned up once. V and J are TRBV7-2 and TRBJ1-2, with 7 nucleotides matching TRBD1. Unmatched junction bases numbered 7, after V lost 5 bases and J lost 7 bases. This CDR3 spans 13 amino acids. Germline-derived CDR1 and CDR2 are SGHTA and FQGNSA. The CDR3 DNA is TGTGCCAGCAGCCCTCAGGGGGTTGGTGGCTACACCTTC. Translating gives CASSPQGVGGYTF.

The rearrangement links TRBV2 to TRBJ2-7; D possibly corresponds to TRBD2 (6 bases). The length of the CDR3 is 15 residues. Germline V CDR1 and CDR2: SNHLY, FYNNEI. V was clipped by 6 bases and J by 0 bases, with 15 bases between them. The CDR3 bases are TGTGCCAGCAGAATTTTGCCCGGGAGCTCCTACGAGCAGTACTTC. This encodes CASRILPGSSYEQYF.

This clone occurred once. This rearrangement joins TRBV5-1 to TRBJ2-5, with 8 bases identical to TRBD1. V shed 4 bases, J shed 11 bases, and the junction held 13 bases outside the gene matches. Germline V CDR1 and CDR2: SGHRS, YFSETQ. This CDR3 region has 14 residues. The CDR3 region is CASSPGQALGEQYF. The DNA for the CDR3 is TGCGCCAGCAGCCCGGGACAGGCCCTTGGGGAGCAGTACTTC.

Here the CDR3 DNA reads TGTGCCAGCAGCTGGGGACTCAACACAGATACGCAGTATTTT. Its protein is CASSWGLNTDTQYF. The genes are TRBV5-6 and TRBJ2-3; D may be TRBD2 (6 bases). This CDR3 contains 14 residues. Germline loops: CDR1 SGHDT, CDR2 YYEEEE. Trimming removed 3 bases at V and 2 bases at J, with 10 bases between. Using reference TRBV5-6 and TRBJ2-3 for the parts outside the CDR3, the full variable domain is DAGVTQSPTHLIKTRGQQVTLRCSPKSGHDTVSWYQQALGQGPQFIFQYYEEEERQRGNFPDRFSGHQFPNYSSELNVNALLLGDSALYLCASSWGLNTDTQYFGPGTRLTVL.

V is TRBV4-1 and J is TRBJ2-1, with 7 positions matching TRBD2. Germline CDR1 is MGHRA and CDR2 is YSYEKL. J gave up 4 bases and V 4 bases, and 10 bases lay outside the gene matches. This CDR3 comprises 16 residues. This chain's CDR3 is CASSPRGGGPYNEQFF. CDR3 nucleotides: TGCGCCAGCAGCCCCCGTGGGGGAGGGCCTTACAATGAGCAGTTCTTC.

The V gene is TRBV21-1, the J gene TRBJ1-1; the table's D call TRBD1 went unverified against the DNA. TRBV21-1 is a pseudogene. The CDR3 extends over 19 amino acids. The CDR3 reads CASSKGTGGIRCGCTEAFF. The DNA of the CDR3 is TGTGCCAGCAGCAAAGGGACAGGGGGCATTAGGTGTGGGTGCACTGAAGCTTTCTTT.

The V gene is TRBV7-2, the J gene TRBJ2-2; 7 bases are shared with TRBD2. Germline V lookup: CDR1 SGHTA, CDR2 FQGNSA. CDR3 length: 17 amino acids. V dropped 4 bases and J dropped 2; count of bases not matched to a gene: 10. In DNA form, the CDR3 reads TGTGCCAGCAGCTCCCCCCCGGCGGGAGTAAACACCGGGGAGCTGTTTTTT. Amino acids: CASSSPPAGVNTGELFF.

J is TRBJ2-1 and V is TRBV18, with TRBD1 matching 7 bases. V lost 3 bases to trimming and J lost 4 bases; unmatched junction nucleotides: 6. Germline CDR1 reads KGHSH; CDR2 reads LQKENI. The CDR3 loop spans 15 amino acids. As DNA, the CDR3 is TGTGCCAGCTCACCGAGAACAGGGGAGTACAATGAGCAGTTCTTC. This codes for CASSPRTGEYNEQFF.

Remarks on this clone: One end of the junction does not line up with germline, which may come from a read error. The chain recombines TRBV7-9 with TRBJ1-4, with no clear D. The CDR3 loop spans 13 amino acids. Germline lookup yields CDR1 SEHNR and CDR2 FQNEAQ (reference sequence). The CDR3 DNA follows: TGTTCCAGCAGCTTAAACGGCGACGGGAAACTGTTTTTT. Amino acid sequence: CSSSLNGDGKLFF.